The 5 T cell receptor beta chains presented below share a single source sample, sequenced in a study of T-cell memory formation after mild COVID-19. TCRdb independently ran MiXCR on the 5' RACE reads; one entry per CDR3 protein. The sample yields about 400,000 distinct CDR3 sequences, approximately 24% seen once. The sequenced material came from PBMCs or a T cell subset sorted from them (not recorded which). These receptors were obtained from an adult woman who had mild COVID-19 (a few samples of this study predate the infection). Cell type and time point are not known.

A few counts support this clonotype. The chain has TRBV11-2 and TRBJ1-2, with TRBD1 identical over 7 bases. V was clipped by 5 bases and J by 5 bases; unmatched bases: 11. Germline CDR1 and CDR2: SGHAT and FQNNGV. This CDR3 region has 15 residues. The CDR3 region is CASSRNRGDRYGYTF. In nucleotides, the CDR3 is TGTGCCAGCAGCCGAAACAGGGGAGATCGGTATGGCTACACCTTC. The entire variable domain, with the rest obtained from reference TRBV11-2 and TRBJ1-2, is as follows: EAGVAQSPRYKIIEKRQSVAFWCNPISGHATLYWYQQILGQGPKLLIQFQNNGVVDDSQLPKDRFSAERLKGVDSTLKIQPAKLEDSAVYLCASSRNRGDRYGYTFGSGTRLTVV.

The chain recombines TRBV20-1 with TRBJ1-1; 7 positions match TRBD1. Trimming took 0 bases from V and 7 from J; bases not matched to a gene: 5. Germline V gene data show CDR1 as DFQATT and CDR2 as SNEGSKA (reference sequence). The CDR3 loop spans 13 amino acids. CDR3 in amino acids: CSARESGQLEAFF. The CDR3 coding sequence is TGCAGTGCTAGAGAATCGGGACAGCTTGAAGCTTTCTTT.

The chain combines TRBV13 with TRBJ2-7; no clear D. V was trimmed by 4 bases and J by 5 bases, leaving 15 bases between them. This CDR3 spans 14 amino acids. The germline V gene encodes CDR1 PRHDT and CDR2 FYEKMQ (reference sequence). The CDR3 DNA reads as TGTGCCAGCAGCTCCCAGACCCGGGTCCACGAGCAGTACTTC. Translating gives CASSSQTRVHEQYF.

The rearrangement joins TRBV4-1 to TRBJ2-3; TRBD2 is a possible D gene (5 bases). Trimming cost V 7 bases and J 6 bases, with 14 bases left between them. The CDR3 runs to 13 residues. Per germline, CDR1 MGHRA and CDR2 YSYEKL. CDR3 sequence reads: CASNRAGEDTQYF. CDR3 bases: TGCGCCAGCAATCGGGCGGGCGAGGATACGCAGTATTTT.

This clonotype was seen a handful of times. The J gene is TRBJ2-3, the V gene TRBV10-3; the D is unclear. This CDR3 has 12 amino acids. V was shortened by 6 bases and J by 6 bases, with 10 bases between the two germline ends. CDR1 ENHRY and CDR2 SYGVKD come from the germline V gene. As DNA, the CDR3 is TGTGCCATCAGCCACTCGTTGGATACGCAGTATTTT. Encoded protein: CAISHSLDTQYF.